The 26 T cell receptor beta chains below all came from one sample that was sequenced in a study of blood T cell repertoires in COVID-19. Only in-frame clones appear in the TCRdb table, and some are missing; sequencing was by immunoSEQ multiplex PCR. The data show over 150,000 clones, roughly 80% seen once. The specimen was peripheral blood. The source of these receptors is a human donor in a cohort sampled during active COVID-19.

This CDR3 is CASRPTGTGNTIYF. Here the CDR3 DNA reads TGTGCCAGCAGACCTACAGGTACTGGAAACACCATATATTTT. The chain carries TRBV6-5 and TRBJ1-3; a possible D gene is TRBD1 (5 bases). V was cut by 6 bases and J by 2 bases, with 11 bases left in between. CDR1 and CDR2 from the germline V gene are MNHEY and SVGAGI. The CDR3 is 14 amino acids.

The chain couples TRBV5-1 to TRBJ2-7, with 7 positions matching TRBD1. The CDR3 loop spans 14 amino acids. Trimming took 4 bases from V and 3 from J; bases not matched to a gene: 7. CDR1 is SGHRS and CDR2 is YFSETQ in the germline V gene. CDR3 DNA: TGCGCCAGCAGCCCAGGGGGTGGAGGCTACGAGCAGTACTTC. Its translation: CASSPGGGGYEQYF. The entire variable domain, with the rest obtained from reference TRBV5-1 and TRBJ2-7, is as follows: KAGVTQTPRYLIKTRGQQVTLSCSPISGHRSVSWYQQTPGQGLQFLFEYFSETQRNKGNFPGRFSGRQFSNSRSEMNVSTLELGDSALYLCASSPGGGGYEQYFGPGTRLTVT.

CDR3 residues: CASSGQGQGGQPQHF. In nucleotides, the CDR3 is TGTGCCAGCAGCGGGCAAGGACAGGGTGGTCAGCCCCAGCATTTT. The chain employs TRBV9 and TRBJ1-5; 8 bases line up with TRBD1. J gave up 6 bases and V 3 bases, and 8 bases lay outside the gene matches. Germline-derived CDR1 and CDR2 are SGDLS and YYNGEE. The CDR3 is 15 amino acids.

This chain links TRBV5-1 with TRBJ1-6; 10 bases are shared with TRBD1. V shed 5 bases and J 7 bases; nucleotides not matched to a gene: 6. CDR1 SGHRS and CDR2 YFSETQ come from the germline V gene. CDR3 length equals 15 residues. CDR3 in amino acids: CASRMGQGSNSPLHF. CDR3 sequence (DNA): TGCGCCAGCAGGATGGGACAGGGGTCGAATTCACCCCTCCACTTT. Full variable domain (remainder filled in from reference TRBV5-1 and TRBJ1-6): KAGVTQTPRYLIKTRGQQVTLSCSPISGHRSVSWYQQTPGQGLQFLFEYFSETQRNKGNFPGRFSGRQFSNSRSEMNVSTLELGDSALYLCASRMGQGSNSPLHFGNGTRLTVT.

The genes are TRBV10-2 and TRBJ2-5; 7 bases map to TRBD1. CDR3 length equals 16 residues. V lost 2 bases, J lost 3 bases, and 9 bases stayed unmatched. From germline, CDR1 is WSHSY and CDR2 SAAADI. The CDR3 DNA follows: TGCGCCAGCAGTGAGGCGACCGGGACAGAAGAAGAGACCCAGTACTTC. Residues: CASSEATGTEEETQYF.

This rearrangement joins TRBV19 to TRBJ1-6, with D perhaps TRBD1 (5 bases). The CDR3 contains 16 residues. V dropped 3 bases and J dropped 4 bases, with 13 bases sitting between them. Germline CDR1 reads LNHDA; CDR2 reads SQIVND (reference sequence). CDR3 amino acids: CASSMGPITYNSPLHF. In DNA form, the CDR3 reads TGTGCCAGTAGTATGGGGCCGATTACGTATAATTCACCCCTCCACTTT.

The chain is built from TRBV6-5 and TRBJ2-3; D ambiguous. V lost 0 bases and J 3 bases, leaving 10 bases between the germline ends. The CDR3 covers 15 residues. Germline assignment: CDR1 MNHEY and CDR2 SVGAGI. The CDR3 here is CASSYSNTQTDTQYF. The DNA for the CDR3 is TGTGCCAGCAGTTACTCTAATACACAGACAGATACGCAGTATTTT.

The genes are TRBV4-1 and TRBJ2-7, with D possibly matching TRBD1 (5 bases). Germline V gives CDR1 MGHRA, CDR2 YSYEKL. The CDR3 runs to 15 residues. V shed 3 bases and J shed 7 bases, with 19 bases lying between them. The CDR3, as DNA: TGCGCCAGCAGCCATGACCTGGGGCCAGACGAGGAGCAGTACTTC. Residues: CASSHDLGPDEEQYF.

The CDR3 DNA sequence: TGTGCCACCAGCAGGGACAGGTTGTTGTCTGGGGCCAACGTCCTGACTTTC. Its translation: CATSRDRLLSGANVLTF. The V and J genes are TRBV15 and TRBJ2-6; 7 positions agree with TRBD1. Trimming took 3 bases from V and 1 from J; bases not matched to a gene: 6. CDR1 is LNHNV and CDR2 is YYDKDF in the germline V gene (reference sequence). CDR3 length: 17 amino acids.

V gene TRBV9 combines with J gene TRBJ1-6; a weak D match, TRBD1 (6 bases). Trimming took off 4 bases at V and 7 bases at J, with 12 bases between the two ends. The CDR3 spans 14 residues. Germline loops: CDR1 SGDLS, CDR2 YYNGEE. CDR3 bases: TGTGCCAGCAGCCCACAGGGAAGGAATTCACCCCTCCACTTT. The encoded protein is CASSPQGRNSPLHF.

This chain joins TRBV19 and TRBJ1-4, with D perhaps matching TRBD1 (5 bases). The V end lost 3 bases, the J end lost 4 bases, and 12 bases lay between the germline ends. Germline values: CDR1 LNHDA, CDR2 SQIVND (reference sequence). The CDR3 is 15 amino acids. Written as DNA, the CDR3 is TGTGCCAGTAGTATCCGGCAGGGCGTTAATGAAAAACTGTTTTTT. This sequence encodes CASSIRQGVNEKLFF. Based on the CDR3 plus reference TRBV19 and TRBJ1-4, the full variable domain is DGGITQSPKYLFRKEGQNVTLSCEQNLNHDAMYWYRQDPGQGLRLIYYSQIVNDFQKGDIAEGYSVSREKKESFPLTVTSAQKNPTAFYLCASSIRQGVNEKLFFGSGTQLSVL.

The gene calls are TRBV5-1 and TRBJ1-2, with 8 positions matching TRBD1. With V trimmed by 0 bases and J by 4 bases, 8 bases remained unmatched. The CDR3 loop spans 16 amino acids. Germline-derived CDR1 and CDR2 are SGHRS and YFSETQ. CDR3 nucleotides: TGCGCCAGCAGCTTGGGGACAGGGCTTTGGCCCTATGGCTACACCTTC. This codes for CASSLGTGLWPYGYTF.

V and J are TRBV1 and TRBJ2-7; the table assigns TRBD1, which was not confirmed against the DNA. TRBV1 is a known pseudogene. This CDR3 is built from 14 residues. The CDR3 spells CTSSRGQGLLEQYF. The CDR3 nucleotides are TGCACCAGCAGCCGGGGACAGGGTCTTTTGGAGCAGTACTTC.

The chain has TRBV9 and TRBJ2-1, with D unclear. Trimming stripped 4 bases from V and 4 bases from J, with 18 bases between. Germline CDR1 is SGDLS and CDR2 is YYNGEE. This CDR3 has 16 residues. The CDR3 region has the DNA TGTGCCAGCAGCACCCGCCCGGCGGTCAGATACAATGAGCAGTTCTTC. Encoded protein: CASSTRPAVRYNEQFF. The variable domain in full, with the rest retrieved from reference TRBV9 and TRBJ2-1, is DSGVTQTPKHLITATGQRVTLRCSPRSGDLSVYWYQQSLDQGLQFLIQYYNGEERAKGNILERFSAQQFPDLHSELNLSSLELGDSALYFCASSTRPAVRYNEQFFGPGTRLTVL.

This clone has only one observation. This sequence joins TRBV19 and TRBJ1-1; D gene ambiguous. Germline-derived CDR1 and CDR2 are LNHDA and SQIVND (reference sequence). Trimming pared 7 bases from V and 3 bases from J, leaving 6 bases between. The CDR3 runs to 11 residues. The CDR3 reads CASKEYTEAFF. The CDR3 DNA sequence: TGTGCCAGTAAGGAGTACACTGAAGCTTTCTTT.

This chain uses TRBV10-2 with TRBJ2-7, with 12 bases aligning to TRBD2. J was trimmed by 4 bases and V by 2 bases; bases with no gene match: 6. Germline CDR1 reads WSHSY; CDR2 reads SAAADI. CDR3 length equals 16 residues. The CDR3 sequence is CASSEAETSGGYEQYF. The CDR3, as DNA: TGCGCCAGCAGTGAGGCAGAGACTAGCGGGGGTTACGAGCAGTACTTC.

This clone is a singleton in its sample. This rearrangement joins TRBV2 to TRBJ2-7, with TRBD2 matching 8 bases. The CDR3 sequence is 14 residues long. V trimming: 2 bases; J trimming: 4 bases; junction bases outside the gene matches: 4. Germline V gives CDR1 SNHLY, CDR2 FYNNEI. CDR3 loop: CASSESSGAYEQYF. CDR3 coding DNA: TGTGCCAGCAGTGAAAGTAGCGGGGCGTACGAGCAGTACTTC.

The V gene is TRBV7-2, the J gene TRBJ2-5; possibly TRBD1 for D (6 bases). Trimming left V 4 bases short and J 3 bases short, with 15 bases between. CDR3 length equals 15 residues. Germline CDR1 and CDR2: SGHTA and FQGNSA. CDR3 in DNA: TGTGCCAGCAGCTCGAGGGACAAGGGGGAAGAGACCCAGTACTTC. As protein: CASSSRDKGEETQYF. The full variable domain, in which reference TRBV7-2 and TRBJ2-5 provide the parts outside the CDR3, is GAGVSQSPSNKVTEKGKDVELRCDPISGHTALYWYRQSLGQGLEFLIYFQGNSAPDKSGLPSDRFSAERTGGSVSTLTIQRTQQEDSAVYLCASSSRDKGEETQYFGPGTRLLVL.

The genes are TRBV19 and TRBJ2-7; 9 bases align to TRBD1. The CDR3 consists of 13 residues. Looked up from germline, CDR1 is LNHDA and CDR2 is SQIVND (reference sequence). The V segment lost 7 bases and the J segment 3 bases; nucleotides outside the gene matches: 4. The chain's CDR3 is CASNPGQGYEQYF. The CDR3 DNA reads as TGTGCCAGTAATCCGGGACAGGGCTACGAGCAGTACTTC. Looking up the rest from reference TRBV19 and TRBJ2-7 gives the full variable domain: DGGITQSPKYLFRKEGQNVTLSCEQNLNHDAMYWYRQDPGQGLRLIYYSQIVNDFQKGDIAEGYSVSREKKESFPLTVTSAQKNPTAFYLCASNPGQGYEQYFGPGTRLTVT.

The CDR3 here is CASSFGRWTPNQPQHF. The DNA of the CDR3 is TGTGCCAGCAGTTTTGGACGTTGGACACCCAATCAGCCCCAGCATTTT. J is TRBJ1-5 and V is TRBV6-5; D possibly corresponds to TRBD1 (5 bases). In germline, CDR1 is MNHEY, CDR2 SVGAGI. This CDR3 spans 16 amino acids. V gave up 4 bases and J gave up 3 bases, with 16 bases separating them.

This clone was found once. The rearrangement joins TRBV6-5 to TRBJ1-2; perhaps TRBD1 as D (5 bases). V was pared by 0 bases and J by 6 bases, with 8 bases between. Looked up from germline, CDR1 is MNHEY and CDR2 is SVGAGI. The CDR3 is 13 residues long. This CDR3 reads CASSYSGGDGYTF. The CDR3 DNA reads TGTGCCAGCAGTTACTCGGGGGGGGATGGCTACACCTTC.

The chain joins TRBV19 to TRBJ1-5, with 7 bases aligning to TRBD1. Germline CDR1 reads LNHDA; CDR2 reads SQIVND (reference sequence). The CDR3 totals 13 residues. V trimming: 7 bases; J trimming: 4 bases; junction bases outside the gene matches: 4. CDR3: CASTTQGNQPQHF. In DNA, the CDR3 is TGTGCCAGTACCACACAGGGGAATCAGCCCCAGCATTTT.

J is TRBJ2-7 and V is TRBV9, with 9 bases aligning to TRBD1. Germline assignment: CDR1 SGDLS and CDR2 YYNGEE. Trimming cost V 3 bases and J 6 bases; bases outside gene matches: 1. The CDR3 runs 12 residues. The CDR3 nucleotides are TGTGCCAGCAGCGGGACAGGGGTCGAGCAGTACTTC. This encodes CASSGTGVEQYF.

The chain carries TRBV14 and TRBJ2-7; the D is unclear. The CDR3 sequence is 12 residues long. Germline V gene data show CDR1 as SGHDN and CDR2 as FVKESK. Trimming stripped 3 bases from V and 3 bases from J, with 6 bases between. CDR3 sequence reads: CASSHLIYEQYF. CDR3 DNA: TGTGCCAGCAGCCACCTAATCTACGAGCAGTACTTC.

This chain uses TRBV6-6 with TRBJ2-7; the D gene is possibly TRBD2 (5 bases). Germline V gives CDR1 MNHNY, CDR2 SVGAGI (reference sequence). Trimming took 6 bases from V and 3 from J, leaving 30 bases between them. This CDR3 region has 19 residues. The CDR3, as DNA: TGTGCCAGCAGCTCCTCTTCGGGGTTCTATTTGTCGGCCTTCTACGAGCAGTACTTC. Its protein is CASSSSSGFYLSAFYEQYF.

This sequence joins TRBV18 and TRBJ2-7, with D unresolved. V was clipped by 3 bases and J by 2 bases, with 17 bases between them. This CDR3 spans 16 amino acids. Germline V gene sequence: CDR1 KGHSH, CDR2 LQKENI. The DNA of the CDR3 is TGTGCCAGCTCACCCCTCGCTCAGGCGCTTCCCTACGAGCAGTACTTC. Amino acids: CASSPLAQALPYEQYF. Full variable domain (missing parts from reference TRBV18 and TRBJ2-7): NAGVMQNPRHLVRRRGQEARLRCSPMKGHSHVYWYRQLPEEGLKFMVYLQKENIIDESGMPKERFSAEFPKEGPSILRIQQVVRGDSAAYFCASSPLAQALPYEQYFGPGTRLTVT.